The 11 T cell receptor beta chains given below trace back to one sample, sequenced in a study of T cells in Graves' hyperthyroidism and ophthalmopathy. Regions amplified from RNA transcripts were the TCR beta CDR3 regions. First-round RT-PCR targeting the TCR CDR3 was performed with the HTBI primer set. One entry per CDR3 protein, called by TCRdb with MiXCR from the multiplex PCR reads. The sample gives 400,000 to 450,000 distinct CDR3 sequences, 14% to 15% of which show up once; approximately 13% is in the top ten. Input material: blood. Every receptor here comes from a young man with Graves' ophthalmopathy.

This rearrangement joins TRBV5-1 to TRBJ2-1; TRBD2 agrees at 8 bases. CDR1 is SGHRS and CDR2 is YFSETQ in the germline V gene. Unmatched junction bases numbered 2, after V lost 3 bases and J lost 0 bases. The CDR3 sequence is 15 residues long. CDR3 residues: CASSYGGDSYNEQFF. The CDR3 bases are TGCGCCAGCAGCTACGGGGGGGACTCCTACAATGAGCAGTTCTTC.

This clonotype was seen at least ten times. The chain combines TRBV27 with TRBJ1-5, with 7 positions matching TRBD1. Trimming took 6 bases from V and 2 from J; bases not matched to a gene: 4. This CDR3 region has 14 residues. The V gene's germline CDR1 is MNHEY and CDR2 SMNVEV (reference sequence). CDR3 loop: CASRAGGGNQPQHF. The CDR3 nucleotides read TGTGCCAGCAGGGCAGGGGGGGGCAATCAGCCCCAGCATTTT.

In this sample, this clonotype turned up many times. The V call is TRBV5-1, the J call TRBJ2-1; D uncertain. The germline V gene has CDR1 SGHRS and CDR2 YFSETQ. V gave up 3 bases and J gave up 5 bases, with 24 bases separating them. This CDR3 comprises 18 residues. CDR3 amino acids: CASSSPRSKTQIHNEQFF. CDR3 DNA sequence: TGCGCCAGCAGCTCCCCAAGGTCGAAAACCCAGATACACAATGAGCAGTTCTTC.

This clonotype has more than one count but fewer than ten. The CDR3 region has the DNA TGTGCCAGTAGTAATGGGGAGGTTGCCACCGGGGAGCTGTTTTTT. Protein product: CASSNGEVATGELFF. The V and J genes are TRBV19 and TRBJ2-2, with D possibly being TRBD2 (6 bases). The CDR3 length is 15 residues. Germline CDR1 LNHDA, CDR2 SQIVND (reference sequence). V lost 4 bases and J lost 4, with 13 bases in between.

This clonotype was detected only a few times. The chain uses TRBV30 and TRBJ2-5; TRBD2 aligns across 8 bases. CDR3 length: 13 amino acids. Per the germline V gene, CDR1 is GTSNPN and CDR2 is SVGIG (reference sequence). The V gene end was trimmed by 4 bases and the J gene end by 5 bases; junction bases not matched to a gene: 6. CDR3 sequence: CAWISGVGETQYF. CDR3 DNA sequence: TGTGCCTGGATTAGCGGGGTAGGGGAGACCCAGTACTTC.

There are many counts of this clonotype. This chain joins TRBV7-3 and TRBJ2-1, with a tentative D call TRBD1 (5 bases). Trimming took off 1 base at V and 1 base at J, with 14 bases between the two ends. Germline CDR1 reads SGHTA; CDR2 reads FQGTGA. CDR3 length: 17 amino acids. In DNA form, the CDR3 reads TGTGCCAGCAGCTTAAAGGCTGCAGGGCCATCCTACAATGAGCAGTTCTTC. Protein product: CASSLKAAGPSYNEQFF.

This chain joins TRBV7-9 and TRBJ2-7; TRBD1 is a possible D gene (5 bases). This CDR3 region has 14 residues. Germline CDR1 SEHNR, CDR2 FQNEAQ (reference sequence). V shed 0 bases and J shed 0 bases, with 6 bases lying between them. The CDR3 spells CASSLADTSYEQYF. CDR3 sequence (DNA): TGTGCCAGCAGCTTAGCGGACACCTCCTACGAGCAGTACTTC. The whole variable domain, remainder taken from reference TRBV7-9 and TRBJ2-7, is DTGVSQNPRHKITKRGQNVTFRCDPISEHNRLYWYRQTLGQGPEFLTYFQNEAQLEKSRLLSDRFSAERPKGSFSTLEIQRTEQGDSAMYLCASSLADTSYEQYFGPGTRLTVT.

This clonotype was counted ten times or more. V usage is TRBV6-1 and J usage is TRBJ1-1; 7 bases are a match to TRBD1. The CDR3 is made up of 15 amino acids. CDR1 and CDR2 (germline): MNHNS, SASEGT. After removal of 2 bases from V and 5 bases from J, the junction contained 8 bases not matched to a gene. The CDR3 sequence: CASSETPGGGTEAFF. CDR3 in DNA: TGTGCCAGCAGTGAAACGCCAGGGGGGGGAACTGAAGCTTTCTTT.

This clonotype was counted ten times or more. The chain is built from TRBV30 and TRBJ2-2; 7 bases fit TRBD1. Per the germline V gene, CDR1 is GTSNPN and CDR2 is SVGIG (reference sequence). The CDR3 is 17 amino acids. V was clipped by 1 base and J by 4 bases; unmatched bases: 12. The CDR3 reads CAWSGPTWDRLTGELFF. Written as DNA, the CDR3 is TGTGCCTGGAGTGGCCCAACGTGGGACAGACTCACCGGGGAGCTGTTTTTT. The complete variable domain, with remaining parts taken from reference TRBV30 and TRBJ2-2, reads SQTIHQWPATLVQPVGSPLSLECTVEGTSNPNLYWYRQAAGRGLQLLFYSVGIGQISSEVPQNLSASRPQDRQFILSSKKLLLSDSGFYLCAWSGPTWDRLTGELFFGEGSRLTVL.

This clonotype was seen repeatedly, ten times or more. This chain joins TRBV18 and TRBJ1-1, with D maybe TRBD1 (5 bases). In germline, CDR1 is KGHSH, CDR2 LQKENI. The CDR3 spans 13 residues. Deletions cut 3 bases from V and 0 bases from J, with 5 bases between. CDR3 residues: CASSPDMNTEAFF. In DNA, the CDR3 is TGTGCCAGCTCACCGGACATGAACACTGAAGCTTTCTTT.

On this clonotype: It may be a read error: a sequence one base away is much more abundant. The rearrangement links TRBV30 to TRBJ2-2; D gene unclear. The CDR3 is 14 residues long. The germline V gene encodes CDR1 GTSNPN and CDR2 SVGIG (reference sequence). The chain's CDR3 is CARSVPGGTGELFF. The CDR3 nucleotides are TGTGCCCGGAGTGTACCAGGCGGAACCGGGGAGCTGTTTTTT.